A selection of T cell receptor beta chains follows, all from one sample in a study of identical twins. TCRdb reprocessed the 5' RACE reads with MiXCR, giving one entry per CDR3 protein. The table records 350,000 to 450,000 distinct CDR3 sequences, under 20% of them present only once. Material for sequencing was naive T cells sorted from blood. Receptors were obtained from a man in his fifties or sixties in good health. Both conserved end residues are part of each CDR3. Each record gives: clone size, V gene, J gene, D gene, CDR3 DNA, CDR3 protein. A D gene is named only where the DNA matches it firmly. Size is omitted from some rows. Given values are once, few, many or a class for expanded clones.

-,TRBV14,TRBJ2-7,-,TGTGCCAGCAGCCCTTTAGGGGGGCGCTCCTACGAGCAGTACTTC,CASSPLGGRSYEQYF
-,TRBV5-6,TRBJ1-5,-,TGTGCCAGCAGCTTGGGACGGACGGATCAGCCCCAGCATTTT,CASSLGRTDQPQHF
many,TRBV20-1,TRBJ2-4,TRBD1,TGCAGTGCAAACGGACAGGGGGCGAACATTCAGTACTTC,CSANGQGANIQYF
few,TRBV12-3/TRBV12-4,TRBJ2-5,-,TGTGCCATCACAGTTTTTAGGAGTGGCTCGGGTGAGACCCAGTACTTC,CAITVFRSGSGETQYF
few,TRBV20-1,TRBJ1-5,-,TGCAGTGCTTTACCCGGGTATAGCAATCAGCCCCAGCATTTT,CSALPGYSNQPQHF
few,TRBV20-1,TRBJ2-5,-,TGCAGTGCTAGGGGCAGGAACCTGTACCAAGAGACCCAGTACTTC,CSARGRNLYQETQYF
-,TRBV5-1,TRBJ2-5,-,TGCGCCAGCAGCTCGCACAAAGAGACCCAGTACTTC,CASSSHKETQYF
-,TRBV13,TRBJ1-3,TRBD1,TGTGCCAGCAGCTCCCCACCCGGACAGGGTGGGAGCACCATATATTTT,CASSSPPGQGGSTIYF
-,TRBV20-1,TRBJ1-5,-,TGCAGTGCTGGTGGGATCCAGGGCAATCAGCCCCAGCATTTT,CSAGGIQGNQPQHF
once,TRBV30,TRBJ2-3,-,TGTGCCTGGAGTGGCGGGACAGGCACAGATACGCAGTATTTT,CAWSGGTGTDTQYF
few,TRBV7-2,TRBJ2-5,TRBD2,TGTGCCAGCAGCTTAGGACTACTAGCGGGGGGGCCAGAGACCCAGTACTTC,CASSLGLLAGGPETQYF
-,TRBV11-2,TRBJ2-1,TRBD2,TGTGCCAGCAGCTCCTGGACTAGCGGGGGGTACAATGAGCAGTTCTTC,CASSSWTSGGYNEQFF
few,TRBV4-1,TRBJ2-3,TRBD2,TGCGCCAGCAGCCAAGTAATCAGCGGGGGCCCCACAGATACGCAGTATTTT,CASSQVISGGPTDTQYF
-,TRBV19,TRBJ2-4,TRBD2,TGTGCCAGTAGTATGGGGGAGGGCATTCAGTACTTC,CASSMGEGIQYF
many,TRBV20-1,TRBJ1-1,-,TGCAGTGCTACGCGGTCGTGGGGCCCTGAAGCTTTCTTT,CSATRSWGPEAFF
-,TRBV7-6,TRBJ2-1,TRBD2,TGTGCCAGCAGTTGGGGACTAGCGGATTACAATGAGCAGTTCTTC,CASSWGLADYNEQFF
-,TRBV28,TRBJ2-5,-,TGTGCCAGCCTGGGGGGTCGGGAGGAGACCCAGTACTTC,CASLGGREETQYF
-,TRBV4-1,TRBJ2-3,-,TGCGCCAGCAGCCGTCAAAGCCTACTAGCCGGGGAAAGCACAGATACGCAGTATTTT,CASSRQSLLAGESTDTQYF